This T cell receptor delta chain appears in the sequencing data of a study of gamma-delta T cells after stem cell transplantation. This clone was counted between two and nine times. TCRdb fed the RT-PCR reads to CATT. Altogether around 12,000 delta-chain clones are present, 38% being singletons, with the ten largest covering roughly 2.9%. CDR1 is GEAIGNYY and CDR2 is EKD in the germline V gene. The CDR3 loop spans 19 amino acids. Trimming cost V 3 bases and J 4 bases, with 21 bases left between them. The receptor was isolated from a human donor. It is not recorded whose cells these are; they may come from a transplant donor. This rearrangement joins TRDV2 to TRDJ3; D remains unclear. The specimen was gamma-delta T cells. CDR3 sequence reads: CACDPQIRHLIWDTRQMFF. For the CDR3, the DNA is TGTGCCTGTGACCCCCAAATCCGACATCTCATTTGGGACACCCGACAGATGTTTTTC.